This T cell receptor beta chain derives from a study of blood T cells in healthy people across ages. The study's findings and limits: A strong correlation between TCR beta diversity and naive T cell percentage was seen.

This CDR3 is built from 15 residues. In germline, CDR1 is MNHEY, CDR2 SVGAGI. Trimming stripped 7 bases from V and 1 base from J, with 11 bases between. Approximately 9.6 milliliters of peripheral blood were drawn from each donor into EDTA-treated tubes. A minimum of 7 million PBMCs was isolated per sample. In the case of this clonotype: Its target is unknown.

Using a J-beta primer mix together with a sample-barcoded 5' primer, a second PCR was run for roughly 7 to 11 cycles. Each TCR beta cDNA got a 12-nucleotide random molecular identifier. TCRdb re-called the 5' RACE reads through MiXCR, storing one row per CDR3 protein. The table has hundreds of thousands of distinct CDR3 sequences, about 53% seen once. Specimen: blood. The source is a man older than 75 in good health. The V and J genes are TRBV6-5 and TRBJ1-6; D is unclear. The CDR3 protein is CASKDGGSYNSPLHF. Written as DNA, the CDR3 is TGTGCCAGCAAGGACGGAGGATCCTATAATTCACCCCTCCACTTT.